In this sample, the clone carrying this TCR beta chain turned up a few times. This sample stems from a study of blood T cell repertoires in COVID-19. Repertoires were generated with immunoSEQ multiplex PCR, while TCRdb's copy carries only in-frame clones and drops some. The sample consists of about 280,000 clones, 70% to 90% of them appearing once. With 5 bases clipped from V and 0 bases from J, the junction kept 6 bases outside the gene matches. The CDR3 has 15 residues. Germline values: CDR1 MNHEY, CDR2 SVGAGI. The chain employs TRBV6-5 and TRBJ1-2; TRBD1 matches 7 bases. Sequenced: peripheral blood. This receptor was identified in a woman in her 30s with active or convalescent COVID-19. This CDR3 is CASSRTGSANYGYTF. In DNA, the CDR3 is TGTGCCAGCAGTCGGACAGGCTCAGCTAACTATGGCTACACCTTC.